This T cell receptor beta chain was captured by sequencing in a study of CD8+CD57+ T cells in acquired aplastic anemia (dated by TCRdb to the late 2010s). In terms of the full investigation: On average, sorted CD4+ and CD8+ cells yielded about 3 ug of extracted DNA, with a range of roughly 0.18 to 30 ug.

In this study, sorted CD4+ and CD8+ T cells from the blood of healthy subjects and of severe aplastic anemia patients had their TCR repertoires deep-sequenced. Ficoll-Paque density gradient centrifugation was used to isolate peripheral blood mononuclear cells. CD4+ and CD8+ T cells were sorted by FACS or magnetic beads before DNA extraction. The CDR3 contains 16 residues, cysteine and phenylalanine counted. The kept DNA is CDR3 alone, 48 bases in frame from the first base. The junction shows trimming of 5 bases on V and 3 bases on J, and the gene matches do not reach 7 bases of it. TCR beta VDJ combination and CDR3 sequence profiling used genomic DNA as the template. An Illumina HiSeq 2000 was used for TCR repertoire sequencing. Under the source paper's analysis protocol: TRBV/TRBJ rearrangement plots, CDR3 size and DJ length profiles, and Simpson's diversity index were used to assess repertoires. Whichever DNA sequence was most abundant in the deep sequencing data was defined as the immunodominant clone. CDR3 amino acid sequences were checked for sharing between subjects and were compared against published repertoires and the VDJdb database. Using fastp at Q25 and MiXCR, TCRdb reprocessed the public reads and kept productive beta chains. Rows are unified per CDR3 protein, each entry keeping the most common DNA and genes. These V and J calls rely on TCRdb rather than the paper's analysis. This sample is represented by 250,000 to 300,000 distinct CDR3 sequences; 55% to 65% of them were singletons. Less than 9.5% of the sample lies in the top ten.

The paper's findings and limits, for the study overall: CD8+ Simpson's diversity did not differ significantly between patients and healthy controls (P=0.060). Around 30 CD8+ CDR3 sequences were found in both patients and controls but appeared to be highly expressed in patients and within the immunodominant clones of the patients.

Comments on this clonotype: The antigen this receptor binds is unknown. One base away there is no much larger clone; base qualities are not given.

This chain joins TRBV12-3 or TRBV12-4 to TRBJ2-6; 7 central bases correspond to TRBD2. The sequence was collected from a human donor with severe aplastic anemia or a healthy control (not recorded which). Sequenced: sorted CD4+, CD8+, or CD8+CD57+ T cells (not recorded which) from PBMCs. CDR3 protein: CASSDAGGGGANVLTF. The DNA sequence follows: TGTGCCAGCAGTGATGCCGGCGGGGGTGGGGCCAACGTCCTGACTTTC.